A single sample is the source of the 26 T cell receptor beta chains below, sequenced in a study of T cell clonality in common variable immunodeficiency. The data were produced by immunoSEQ multiplex PCR, yet TCRdb's version contains in-frame clones alone and is incomplete. Listed for the sample are around 57,000 clones, none seen a single time. Sequenced sample: peripheral blood mononuclear cells. The receptors here all came from a person aged 18 to 69 in good health.

This clone was detected ten times or more. The covered CDR3 bases are TGCGCCAGCAGCTTGGTCCTAGCGGGAGGCTCCTACAATGAG. As protein: CASSLVLAGGSYNE. The entire CDR3 sequence reads CASSLVLAGGSYNEQFF. This sequence joins TRBV5-1 and TRBJ2-1; 11 nucleotides line up with TRBD2. The CDR3 end lies 3 residues beyond the end of the read and is filled in from the germline J gene. This CDR3 is built from 17 residues. Germline assignment: CDR1 SGHRS and CDR2 YFSETQ. The J segment lost 0 bases and the V segment lost 0 bases, leaving 2 bases of the junction unmatched.

This clone has a count of ten or more. The read gets to within 3 residues of the CDR3 end, and the germline J gene fills in the rest. This chain links TRBV6-2 or TRBV6-3 with TRBJ2-7, with D possibly being TRBD2 (6 bases). Trimming cost V 5 bases and J 1 base, with 18 bases left between them. Germline CDR1 and CDR2: MNHEY and SVGEGT. CDR3 length: 16 residues. The CDR3 spells CASSGQLARDSYEQYF. The CDR3 bases that were read are TGTGCCAGCAGTGGCCAACTAGCTCGGGATTCCTACGAG.

Ten or more counts support this clone. Its ends do not fully match the called genes, so a read error is possible. The CDR3 goes on 3 residues after the read ends, and that part is filled in from the germline J gene. The chain employs TRBV4-2 and TRBJ1-1, with D unresolved. This CDR3 is 15 amino acids long. Germline loops: CDR1 LGHNA, CDR2 YNFKEQ. The CDR3: CASSQDSHLNTEAFF. The CDR3 bases that were read are TGCGCCAGCAGCCAAGACTCCCACCTAAACACTGAA.

This clone was detected ten times or more. The CDR3 end falls 3 residues outside the read, so it is completed with the germline J gene. J is TRBJ2-5 and V is TRBV18; no firm D call. The germline V gene has CDR1 KGHSH and CDR2 LQKENI. V was pared by 3 bases and J by 4 bases, with 9 bases between. The CDR3 extends over 13 amino acids. The CDR3 reads CASSPLSGETQYF. Partial CDR3 DNA: TGTGCCAGCTCACCTCTCTCGGGAGAGACC.

This clone was observed at least ten times. The CDR3 end is not reached by the read, which stops 3 residues before it; the germline J gene fills it in. The V gene is TRBV13, the J gene TRBJ1-6, with D unclear. Trimming removed 0 bases from V and 10 bases from J, with 7 bases in between. Germline assignment: CDR1 PRHDT and CDR2 FYEKMQ (reference sequence). CDR3 length equals 13 residues. This CDR3 reads CASSLGRRSPLHF. CDR3 DNA (partial): TGTGCCAGCAGCTTAGGCAGGCGATCACCC. Full variable domain (rest looked up from reference TRBV13 and TRBJ1-6): AAGVIQSPRHLIKEKRETATLKCYPIPRHDTVYWYQQGPGQDPQFLISFYEKMQSDKGSIPDRFSAQQFSDYHSELNMSSLELGDSALYFCASSLGRRSPLHFGNGTRLTVT.

This clone was detected many times. The read ends 3 residues shy of where the CDR3 ends; the end is completed using the germline J gene. This rearrangement joins TRBV20-1 to TRBJ1-1; 7 bases fit TRBD1. This CDR3 spans 15 amino acids. Germline loops: CDR1 DFQATT, CDR2 SNEGSKA (reference sequence). The J segment lost 3 bases and the V segment lost 3 bases, leaving 10 bases of the junction unmatched. CDR3 in amino acids: CSARKQGRQDTEAFF. Incomplete CDR3 DNA: TGCAGTGCTAGGAAACAGGGGCGACAAGACACTGAA.

In its sample, this clone was seen a few times. The read finishes 3 residues shy of the CDR3 end, and the germline J gene is used to complete it. The chain couples TRBV11-3 to TRBJ2-7; TRBD2 might be the D (6 bases). Between the trimmed V and J ends, which lost 2 bases and 5 bases, there was a span of 10 bases. This CDR3 comprises 13 residues. Germline V gives CDR1 SGHNT, CDR2 YENEEA. Here the CDR3 reads CASSLFTGDEQYF. The sequenced CDR3 bases are TGTGCCAGCAGCTTATTTACGGGGGACGAG.

This clone came up many times. The CDR3 is cut off 3 residues early in the read; its end comes from the germline J gene. The chain uses TRBV7-3 and TRBJ2-2; 13 nucleotides align to TRBD2. Germline assignment: CDR1 SGHTA and CDR2 FQGTGA. The junction had 2 bases not matched to a gene; V was cut back by 6 bases and J by 4 bases. This CDR3 contains 15 residues. Here the CDR3 reads CASSTSGRATGELFF. Incomplete CDR3 DNA: TGTGCCAGCAGTACTAGCGGGAGGGCCACCGGGGAG.

This clone was detected many times. The missing CDR3 end, 3 residues past where the read stops, is filled in from the germline J gene. This chain joins TRBV7-8 and TRBJ2-7; 8 nucleotides match TRBD1. The germline gives CDR1 SGHVS, CDR2 FQNEAQ. Unmatched junction bases numbered 13, after V lost 3 bases and J lost 6 bases. The CDR3 loop spans 16 amino acids. Incomplete CDR3 DNA: TGTGCCAGCAGCTTGGGTCGGGCAGGGGGCAGATCCGAG. Encoded protein: CASSLGRAGGRSE. The entire CDR3 sequence reads CASSLGRAGGRSEQYF.

This clone occurred many times. The sequence runs out 3 residues before the end of the CDR3; the remainder is reconstructed from the germline J gene. The rearrangement uses TRBV29-1 and TRBJ1-6, with 8 bases fitting TRBD1. Germline CDR1 SQVTM, CDR2 ANQGSEA. Trimming cost V 4 bases and J 7 bases; bases outside gene matches: 3. The CDR3 has 13 amino acids. CDR3: CSVGQGRNSPLHF. The CDR3 bases that were read are TGCAGCGTTGGACAGGGGCGCAATTCACCC.

This clone showed up just a few times. The CDR3 end lies 3 residues beyond the end of the read and is filled in from the germline J gene. This rearrangement joins TRBV20-1 to TRBJ2-7; 7 bases are a match to TRBD2. This CDR3 has 13 residues. V shed 6 bases and J 6 bases; nucleotides not matched to a gene: 11. Germline values: CDR1 DFQATT, CDR2 SNEGSKA (reference sequence). CDR3: CSALAEPAGEQYF. The part of the CDR3 DNA that was read is TGCAGTGCCCTAGCGGAACCTGCTGGCGAG.

This clone was observed at least ten times. The read gets to within 3 residues of the CDR3 end, and the germline J gene fills in the rest. The genes are TRBV5-6 and TRBJ2-1, with a possible D match to TRBD1 (5 bases). V dropped 4 bases and J dropped 6 bases, with 8 bases sitting between them. Per germline, CDR1 SGHDT and CDR2 YYEEEE. This CDR3 spans 12 amino acids. This chain's CDR3 is CASSAQGNEQFF. CDR3 DNA (partial): TGTGCCAGCAGCGCTCAGGGCAATGAG. The whole variable domain, remainder taken from reference TRBV5-6 and TRBJ2-1, is DAGVTQSPTHLIKTRGQQVTLRCSPKSGHDTVSWYQQALGQGPQFIFQYYEEEERQRGNFPDRFSGHQFPNYSSELNVNALLLGDSALYLCASSAQGNEQFFGPGTRLTVL.

This clone has at least ten counts. The sequence runs out 3 residues before the end of the CDR3; the remainder is reconstructed from the germline J gene. This rearrangement joins TRBV6-2 or TRBV6-3 to TRBJ2-2; D unclear. The CDR3 totals 12 residues. Germline loops: CDR1 MNHEY, CDR2 SVGEGT. V was shortened by 6 bases and J by 5 bases, with 7 bases between the two germline ends. The sequenced part of the CDR3 DNA is TGTGCCAGCAGCCTTAGTACCGGGGAG. Translating it yields CASSLSTGE. The CDR3 reads in full as CASSLSTGELFF.

This clone was picked up many times. The read ends 3 residues shy of where the CDR3 ends; the end is completed using the germline J gene. The V and J genes are TRBV6-2 or TRBV6-3 and TRBJ2-6; 8 nucleotides align to TRBD2. CDR1 MNHEY and CDR2 SVGEGT come from the germline V gene. CDR3 length equals 16 residues. The V gene end was trimmed by 8 bases and the J gene end by 1 base; junction bases not matched to a gene: 7. The DNA read from the CDR3 is TGTGCCAGCTTGAGCGGGAGAGGTTCTGGGGCCAACGTC. Protein: CASLSGRGSGANV. The entire CDR3 protein is CASLSGRGSGANVLTF.

This clone was observed a handful of times. Compared with germline, one end of the junction differs, possibly owing to a read error. The DNA ends 3 residues before the CDR3 does, and the rest of the CDR3 is filled in from the germline J gene. The rearrangement links TRBV7-9 to TRBJ2-2; 7 bases align to TRBD1. CDR3 length equals 15 residues. The germline gives CDR1 SEHNR, CDR2 FQNEAQ (reference sequence). The sequenced CDR3 bases are TGTTCCAGCAGCCCAGAGACAGGGCCCACCGGGGAG. Translated: CSSSPETGPTGE. The full CDR3 is CSSSPETGPTGELFF.

This clone was seen only a few times. The read ends 3 residues early relative to the CDR3; the germline J gene fills the gap. The chain couples TRBV11-2 to TRBJ2-1; D might be TRBD2 (5 bases). Trimming pared 1 base from V and 7 bases from J, leaving 14 bases between. This CDR3 has 15 amino acids. The V gene's germline CDR1 is SGHAT and CDR2 FQNNGV. The CDR3 is CASSLGTVGSNEQFF. CDR3 bases read: TGTGCCAGCAGCTTAGGGACTGTGGGGAGTAATGAG.

The sample holds many counts of this clone. Coverage ceases 3 residues before the CDR3 finishes, and the germline J gene fills in the end. This chain connects TRBV6-2 or TRBV6-3 to TRBJ1-4, with a weak D call TRBD1 (5 bases). The CDR3 loop spans 16 amino acids. CDR1 and CDR2 from the germline V gene are MNHEY and SVGEGT. The V end was cut by 4 bases, the J end by 3 bases, with 15 bases between. The CDR3 is CASSFAVGAANEKLFF. The CDR3 DNA, read in part, is TGTGCCAGCAGTTTCGCGGTTGGGGCAGCTAATGAAAAA.

At least ten counts were recorded for this clone. The read comes to an end 3 residues before the CDR3 does, leaving the germline J gene to fill in the end. This chain joins TRBV12-3 or TRBV12-4 and TRBJ1-4; TRBD1 agrees at 8 bases. V lost 5 bases and J lost 6; bases outside the gene matches: 5. There are 14 residues in the CDR3. CDR3 sequence reads: CASSRTGTDEKLFF. Incomplete CDR3 DNA: TGTGCCAGCAGTCGGACAGGGACGGATGAAAAA.

This clone was detected many times. CDR3 loop: CASSASSGILNEQFF. Partial CDR3 DNA: TGTGCCAGCAGCGCATCTAGCGGTATCCTGAATGAG. The genes are TRBV11-2 and TRBJ2-1; 7 bases line up with TRBD2. Coverage ceases 3 residues before the CDR3 finishes, and the germline J gene fills in the end. This CDR3 is 15 amino acids long. Germline-derived CDR1 and CDR2 are SGHAT and FQNNGV. The ends lost 5 bases at V and 7 bases at J; junction bases unmatched: 11.

This clone came up many times. Read coverage stops 3 residues before the CDR3 terminus; the germline J gene supplies the remainder. The chain is built from TRBV18 and TRBJ1-4; 7 bases align to TRBD1. Germline V gene data show CDR1 as KGHSH and CDR2 as LQKENI. This CDR3 region has 15 residues. The V segment lost 4 bases and the J segment 2 bases; nucleotides outside the gene matches: 4. Incomplete CDR3 DNA: TGTGCCAGCTCACTAAGACAGGGTACTAATGAAAAA. Translation gives CASSLRQGTNEK. The entire CDR3 protein is CASSLRQGTNEKLFF.

This clone was counted between two and nine times. A clone one base away is much larger, so this may be a read error. The read ends 3 residues early relative to the CDR3; the germline J gene fills the gap. This same CDR3 is encoded by further DNA sequences in the sample. The V and J genes are TRBV7-2 and TRBJ1-2, with D perhaps TRBD1 (6 bases). Germline V gene lookup returns CDR1 SGHTA and CDR2 FQGNSA. The CDR3 loop spans 15 amino acids. The CDR3 spells CASSPTLGQNYGYTF. The sequenced part of the CDR3 DNA is TGTGCCAGCAGCCCTACCCTAGGACAGAACTATGGT. Full variable domain (remainder filled in from reference TRBV7-2 and TRBJ1-2): GAGVSQSPSNKVTEKGKDVELRCDPISGHTALYWYRQSLGQGLEFLIYFQGNSAPDKSGLPSDRFSAERTGGSVSTLTIQRTQQEDSAVYLCASSPTLGQNYGYTFGSGTRLTVV.

This clone was observed at least ten times. The read ends 3 residues shy of where the CDR3 ends; the end is completed using the germline J gene. V and J are TRBV20-1 and TRBJ1-4; no reliable D call. The CDR3 length is 14 residues. V was clipped by 5 bases and J by 0 bases, with 10 bases between them. Germline V CDR1 and CDR2: DFQATT, SNEGSKA (reference sequence). The DNA read from the CDR3 is TGCAGTGCTGGAACAGATGCAACTAATGAAAAA. Translating it yields CSAGTDATNEK. The full CDR3 is CSAGTDATNEKLFF.

Ten or more counts support this clone. The CDR3 extends 3 residues past the end of the read, so its final part is completed from the germline J gene. The gene calls are TRBV5-5 and TRBJ2-1; a possible D gene is TRBD1 (5 bases). Trimming cost V 0 bases and J 9 bases, with 13 bases left between them. The CDR3 has 14 residues. Germline CDR1 SGHKS, CDR2 YYEKEE (reference sequence). The CDR3 bases that were read are TGTGCCAGCAGCTTGGTACAGGACGTGAGTGAG. Translating gives CASSLVQDVSE. The complete CDR3 sequence is CASSLVQDVSEQFF.

Ten or more counts support this clone. The read finishes 3 residues shy of the CDR3 end, and the germline J gene is used to complete it. This chain links TRBV10-1 with TRBJ2-1; possible D gene TRBD2, 6 bases. Trimming pared 0 bases from V and 2 bases from J, leaving 11 bases between. The germline V gene encodes CDR1 WNHNN and CDR2 SYGVQD (reference sequence). CDR3 length equals 16 residues. Incomplete CDR3 DNA: TGCGCCAGCAGTGAGTCCGGAATAGCGGCCTACAATGAG. Amino acid sequence: CASSESGIAAYNE. The complete CDR3 protein is CASSESGIAAYNEQFF.

This clone was observed at least ten times. The read finishes 3 residues shy of the CDR3 end, and the germline J gene is used to complete it. The chain recombines TRBV5-1 with TRBJ2-5; D remains ambiguous. The V end was cut by 1 base, the J end by 4 bases, with 11 bases between. The V gene's germline CDR1 is SGHRS and CDR2 YFSETQ. The CDR3 has 14 residues. The CDR3 loop is CASSLQNGGETQYF. CDR3 DNA (partial): TGCGCCAGCAGCTTGCAGAACGGCGGAGAGACC.

The sample holds many counts of this clone. The read ends 3 residues early relative to the CDR3; the germline J gene fills the gap. The chain recombines TRBV6-1 with TRBJ1-1, with D unresolved. The CDR3 consists of 13 residues. The germline V gene encodes CDR1 MNHNS and CDR2 SASEGT. The ends were cut back, 4 bases at V and 0 bases at J, with 6 bases in the middle. The CDR3 DNA, read in part, is TGTGCCAGCAGTGCAAGCATGAACACTGAA. Its translation is CASSASMNTE. The entire CDR3 protein reads CASSASMNTEAFF.